This passage covers 27 T cell receptor beta chains from one sample sequenced in a study of OX40 agonist ivuxolimab in advanced cancers. Libraries were prepared by immunoSEQ multiplex PCR; TCRdb keeps only in-frame clonotypes and omits some of them. The repertoire includes roughly 48,000 clones, roughly 79% of them detected once, and 7.9% sits in the top ten. The starting material was CD4+ or CD8+ T cells sorted from blood, obtained in a trial of the OX40 agonist ivuxolimab. Receptors were obtained from an adult with an advanced solid tumor such as melanoma, head and neck, liver or kidney cancer.

The rearrangement joins TRBV20-1 to TRBJ1-4; D is unclear. Trimming left V 6 bases short and J 13 bases short, with 15 bases between. Germline CDR1 and CDR2: DFQATT and SNEGSKA (reference sequence). This CDR3 spans 11 amino acids. The CDR3 sequence is CSAKAASRLFF. CDR3 coding DNA: TGCAGTGCCAAGGCCGCTAGTAGACTGTTTTTT.

Turning to this clone: Other DNA sequences of this sample code for an identical CDR3. The gene calls are TRBV7-2 and TRBJ2-7; D remains ambiguous. The CDR3 covers 12 residues. In germline, CDR1 is SGHTA, CDR2 FQGNSA. V lost 1 base and J 4 bases, leaving 5 bases between the germline ends. CDR3 DNA sequence: TGTGCCAGCAGCTTAGGTGCGTACGAGCAGTACTTC. Translating it yields CASSLGAYEQYF.

V is TRBV27 and J is TRBJ2-7; 8 nucleotides line up with TRBD2. The CDR3 has 16 residues. Losses at the gene ends were 5 bases for V and 7 bases for J; bases not matched to a gene: 16. Germline CDR1 reads MNHEY; CDR2 reads SMNVEV (reference sequence). As DNA, the CDR3 is TGTGCCAGCAGTCTACAGCTACGGGAGGGCCCCCAAGAGCAGTACTTC. Translation gives CASSLQLREGPQEQYF.

This chain links TRBV14 with TRBJ2-7; D is tentatively TRBD1 or TRBD2 (7 bases each). Germline-derived CDR1 and CDR2 are SGHDN and FVKESK. V gave up 1 base and J gave up 4 bases, with 11 bases separating them. The length of the CDR3 is 14 residues. The chain's CDR3 is CASSQGRGGYEQYF. The CDR3 DNA is TGTGCCAGCAGCCAAGGCAGGGGGGGGTACGAGCAGTACTTC.

The DNA of the CDR3 is TGTGCCAGCAGCCCCCATCCGGGGCAGGAGGGCTACGAGCAGTACTTC. Protein: CASSPHPGQEGYEQYF. The gene calls are TRBV5-5 and TRBJ2-7; TRBD2 is a possible D gene (6 bases). This CDR3 is 16 amino acids long. V lost 4 bases and J lost 3, with 20 bases in between. From germline, CDR1 is SGHKS and CDR2 YYEKEE (reference sequence).

This chain joins TRBV5-1 and TRBJ1-2; D not resolved. The length of the CDR3 is 14 residues. CDR1 and CDR2 (germline): SGHRS, YFSETQ. Between the trimmed V and J ends, which lost 0 bases and 4 bases, there was a span of 10 bases. The CDR3 region is CASSLEVQGYGYTF. CDR3 DNA sequence: TGCGCCAGCAGCTTGGAGGTCCAAGGCTATGGCTACACCTTC.

CDR3 residues: CASSQVTGETNEKLFF. CDR3 coding DNA: TGTGCCAGCAGCCAAGTAACAGGAGAAACTAATGAAAAACTGTTTTTT. The chain carries TRBV7-9 and TRBJ1-4; the D gene is possibly TRBD1 (5 bases). Germline V gene data show CDR1 as SEHNR and CDR2 as FQNEAQ (reference sequence). The CDR3 consists of 16 residues. Trimming left V 5 bases short and J 1 base short, with 14 bases between.

The V and J genes are TRBV9 and TRBJ1-3; 7 positions match TRBD1. V shed 0 bases, J shed 3 bases, and the junction held 3 bases outside the gene matches. Germline V gene data show CDR1 as SGDLS and CDR2 as YYNGEE. The CDR3 consists of 15 residues. For the CDR3, the DNA is TGTGCCAGCAGCGTAGCCGGGACAGATGGAAACACCATATATTTT. Amino acids: CASSVAGTDGNTIYF.

This chain uses TRBV28 with TRBJ1-1, with D possibly being TRBD1 (5 bases). Germline lookup yields CDR1 MDHEN and CDR2 SYDVKM. The length of the CDR3 is 13 residues. Trimming stripped 6 bases from V and 5 bases from J, with 13 bases between. CDR3 in DNA: TGTGCCAGCAGAAAAGCAGGGAGTACTGAAGCTTTCTTT. Protein product: CASRKAGSTEAFF. Complete variable domain (other parts from reference TRBV28 and TRBJ1-1): DVKVTQSSRYLVKRTGEKVFLECVQDMDHENMFWYRQDPGLGLRLIYFSYDVKMKEKGDIPEGYSVSREKKERFSLILESASTNQTSMYLCASRKAGSTEAFFGQGTRLTVV.

The chain is built from TRBV7-9 and TRBJ2-1; 9 nucleotides line up with TRBD2. Germline values: CDR1 SEHNR, CDR2 FQNEAQ (reference sequence). The CDR3 contains 15 residues. The junction had 4 bases not matched to a gene; V was cut back by 5 bases and J by 2 bases. CDR3 nucleotides: TGTGCCAGCAGCCAAGCGGGAGGTACCTACAATGAGCAGTTCTTC. Translating gives CASSQAGGTYNEQFF.

This chain uses TRBV5-6 with TRBJ1-4, with D unresolved. V lost 6 bases to trimming and J lost 8 bases, with 17 bases between them. Germline lookup yields CDR1 SGHDT and CDR2 YYEEEE. The CDR3 runs to 14 residues. The CDR3 is CASTTRRAGEKLFF. CDR3 nucleotides: TGTGCCAGCACAACCCGAAGGGCGGGAGAAAAACTGTTTTTT. Full variable domain (outside the CDR3, taken from reference TRBV5-6 and TRBJ1-4): DAGVTQSPTHLIKTRGQQVTLRCSPKSGHDTVSWYQQALGQGPQFIFQYYEEEERQRGNFPDRFSGHQFPNYSSELNVNALLLGDSALYLCASTTRRAGEKLFFGSGTQLSVL.

This clone was recorded a few times. The chain carries TRBV29-1 and TRBJ1-1; D is ambiguous. Deletions cut 5 bases from V and 3 bases from J, with 13 bases between. The CDR3 is made up of 13 amino acids. Germline V gives CDR1 SQVTM, CDR2 ANQGSEA. CDR3 DNA: TGCAGCGTTAAGCTCGCGCGCGACACTGAAGCTTTCTTT. It is translated as CSVKLARDTEAFF.

The genes are TRBV28 and TRBJ2-7, with D perhaps matching TRBD2 (6 bases). The CDR3 is made up of 13 amino acids. Germline CDR1 reads MDHEN; CDR2 reads SYDVKM. The germline V and J ends were trimmed by 5 bases and 7 bases, with 15 bases remaining between them. CDR3 region: CASSLAQTGEQYF. The CDR3 bases are TGTGCCAGCAGTCTAGCGCAAACGGGGGAGCAGTACTTC.

As to this clone: One end of the junction is discordant with germline, which a read error may explain. CDR3 sequence (DNA): TGCGCCAGCAGCCAAGACTTGATAGGGGGCGGTCTCCAAGAGACCCAGTACTTC. This gives the protein CASSQDLIGGGLQETQYF. The chain employs TRBV5-4 and TRBJ2-5; 7 nucleotides line up with TRBD1. There are 18 residues in the CDR3. CDR1 SGHNT and CDR2 YYREEE come from the germline V gene (reference sequence).

The chain carries TRBV4-1 and TRBJ2-2; TRBD2 is a possible D gene (6 bases). The CDR3 spans 15 residues. The V and J ends lost 6 bases and 6 bases respectively, with 17 bases between them. The germline V gene has CDR1 MGHRA and CDR2 YSYEKL. The CDR3 nucleotides are TGCGCCAGCAGTCCCTCGTTAGGGGAGGCCGGGGAGCTGTTTTTT. It codes for CASSPSLGEAGELFF.

The rearrangement joins TRBV5-1 to TRBJ2-1; TRBD2 matches at 11 bases. Germline V lookup: CDR1 SGHRS, CDR2 YFSETQ. V shed 0 bases, J shed 2 bases, and the junction held 1 base outside the gene matches. The CDR3 covers 16 residues. CDR3 amino acids: CASSLGLAGTYNEQFF. In DNA form, the CDR3 reads TGCGCCAGCAGCTTGGGACTAGCGGGGACCTACAATGAGCAGTTCTTC.

This chain uses TRBV7-2 with TRBJ1-1; 8 bases line up with TRBD1. The CDR3 extends over 16 amino acids. Trimming cost V 5 bases and J 4 bases; bases outside gene matches: 12. Germline values: CDR1 SGHTA, CDR2 FQGNSA. For the CDR3, the DNA is TGTGCCAGCAGCGTGGACAGGGAGTTCCTGGGCACTGAAGCTTTCTTT. Translated: CASSVDREFLGTEAFF.

J is TRBJ1-5 and V is TRBV7-2, with TRBD1 as a possible D gene (6 bases). Trimming stripped 7 bases from V and 3 bases from J, with 10 bases between. The CDR3 runs 13 residues. Germline loops: CDR1 SGHTA, CDR2 FQGNSA. The CDR3 region has the DNA TGTGCCAGCACCCGGGGGGCCAATCAGCCCCAGCATTTT. Protein sequence: CASTRGANQPQHF.

The chain combines TRBV5-4 with TRBJ2-7, with TRBD2 identical over 12 bases. This CDR3 comprises 15 residues. Trimming removed 4 bases from V and 6 bases from J; junction bases left unmatched: 8. Germline CDR1 SGHNT, CDR2 YYREEE (reference sequence). The DNA of the CDR3 is TGTGCCAGCAGCCGGACTAGCGGGGCTACCGGCGAGCAGTACTTC. This translates into CASSRTSGATGEQYF.

Relative to its sample, this clone is medium-sized. The J gene is TRBJ2-5, the V gene TRBV28; D unresolved. The germline V and J ends were trimmed by 5 bases and 1 base, with 8 bases remaining between them. The CDR3 is made up of 13 amino acids. In germline, CDR1 is MDHEN, CDR2 SYDVKM. The CDR3 spells CASSPGFQETQYF. The CDR3 nucleotides read TGTGCCAGCAGTCCCGGATTCCAAGAGACCCAGTACTTC. The entire variable domain, with the rest obtained from reference TRBV28 and TRBJ2-5, is as follows: DVKVTQSSRYLVKRTGEKVFLECVQDMDHENMFWYRQDPGLGLRLIYFSYDVKMKEKGDIPEGYSVSREKKERFSLILESASTNQTSMYLCASSPGFQETQYFGPGTRLLVL.

V gene TRBV19 combines with J gene TRBJ2-1; 10 bases align to TRBD1. This CDR3 has 15 residues. With 7 bases clipped from V and 6 bases from J, the junction kept 9 bases outside the gene matches. The germline V gene encodes CDR1 LNHDA and CDR2 SQIVND (reference sequence). The CDR3 loop reads CASNGGTGVGNEQFF. The CDR3 region has the DNA TGTGCCAGTAACGGGGGGACAGGGGTGGGCAATGAGCAGTTCTTC.

The rearrangement joins TRBV5-1 to TRBJ1-1; a possible D gene is TRBD1 (5 bases). The CDR3 totals 16 residues. With 4 bases removed from V and 3 bases from J, the gap between germline ends came to 19 bases. Germline V gene lookup returns CDR1 SGHRS and CDR2 YFSETQ. This CDR3 is CASSPAEGPMYTEAFF. As DNA, the CDR3 is TGCGCCAGCAGCCCCGCCGAGGGGCCGATGTACACTGAAGCTTTCTTT.

J is TRBJ2-7 and V is TRBV27; 13 bases fit TRBD2. The CDR3 sequence is 18 residues long. CDR1 is MNHEY and CDR2 is SMNVEV in the germline V gene (reference sequence). J gave up 0 bases and V 5 bases, and 10 bases lay outside the gene matches. Here the CDR3 reads CASSLRLGTSGASYEQYF. CDR3 sequence (DNA): TGTGCCAGCAGTCTCCGACTCGGGACTAGCGGGGCCTCCTACGAGCAGTACTTC.

The rearrangement uses TRBV10-3 and TRBJ2-4, with D hard to call. Germline lookup yields CDR1 ENHRY and CDR2 SYGVKD. There are 14 residues in the CDR3. The V and J ends lost 3 bases and 5 bases respectively, with 11 bases between them. In DNA, the CDR3 is TGTGCCATCAGTGAAGACCCTGGGGAAAACATTCAGTACTTC. Translated, it gives CAISEDPGENIQYF.

The CDR3 DNA is TGTGCCAGCAGCTTATGGTCTAGCGGGAGGTACGAGCAGTACTTC. Amino acid sequence: CASSLWSSGRYEQYF. The chain has TRBV7-9 and TRBJ2-7, with 11 bases that match TRBD2. The CDR3 is 15 amino acids. Trimming at V came to 2 bases and at J to 4 bases, leaving 4 bases not matched to a gene. Germline assignment: CDR1 SEHNR and CDR2 FQNEAQ (reference sequence).

The gene calls are TRBV10-3 and TRBJ2-5; perhaps TRBD1 as D (6 bases). The tail of the sequence fits TRBJ2-7 better, so the J call may be wrong. Germline V gene sequence: CDR1 ENHRY, CDR2 SYGVKD. The CDR3 loop spans 13 amino acids. CDR3 protein: CAISEGTGIEQYF. The CDR3 DNA reads as TGTGCCATCAGTGAGGGTACAGGGATCGAGCAGTACTTC.

This clone was detected a few times. As DNA, the CDR3 is TGTGCCAGCAGTTCCGACGACTACGAGCAGTACTTC. Protein sequence: CASSSDDYEQYF. V and J are TRBV28 and TRBJ2-7; no clear D. The CDR3 extends over 12 amino acids. Germline V gene data show CDR1 as MDHEN and CDR2 as SYDVKM. V shed 4 bases and J shed 3 bases, with 7 bases lying between them.